The sequence of this T cell receptor (beta chain) was determined in a study of T cells after yellow fever vaccination. Template-switching 5'RACE yielded the TCR cDNA; a universal primer site and UMIs were added in the process. TCRdb recomputed calls from the 5' RACE reads with MiXCR, one row per CDR3 protein. The sample lists under 550,000 distinct CDR3 sequences; 21% were seen once. This CDR3 has 17 amino acids. Germline loops: CDR1 SGHAT, CDR2 FQNNGV. V lost 2 bases to trimming and J lost 6 bases; unmatched junction nucleotides: 11. A word on this clonotype: Its antigen is unknown.

Study-wide points: A secondary response was less intense yet reached its peak sooner, at day 5 versus 15. The CD4 compartment and the CD8 compartment contained a small share of clonotypes in common. Among primary-vaccination clones, most reappeared after the booster, at approximately 97% for CD4 and approximately 88% for CD8.

Sequencing used PBMCs, obtained about 20 days after the first yellow fever vaccination. The sequence was collected from a man aged 18-30 years who received the YFV17D yellow fever vaccine. The J gene is TRBJ2-7, the V gene TRBV11-2; 12 bases agree with TRBD1. CDR3 in DNA: TGTGCCAGCAGCTTACATCTTGGGACAGGGGGCCAGGGCGAGCAGTACTTC. Protein sequence: CASSLHLGTGGQGEQYF.